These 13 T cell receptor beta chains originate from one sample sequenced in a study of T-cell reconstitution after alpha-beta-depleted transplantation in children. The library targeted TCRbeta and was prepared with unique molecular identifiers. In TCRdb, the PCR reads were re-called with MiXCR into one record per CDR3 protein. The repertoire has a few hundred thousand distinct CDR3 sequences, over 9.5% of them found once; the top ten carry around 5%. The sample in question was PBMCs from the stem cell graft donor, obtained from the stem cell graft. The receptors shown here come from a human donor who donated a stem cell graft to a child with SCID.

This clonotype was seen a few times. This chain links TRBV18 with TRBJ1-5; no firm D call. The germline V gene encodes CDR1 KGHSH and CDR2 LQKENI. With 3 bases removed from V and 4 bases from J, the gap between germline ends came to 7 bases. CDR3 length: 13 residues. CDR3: CASSPQKNQPQHF. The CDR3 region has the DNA TGTGCCAGCTCACCGCAAAAGAATCAGCCCCAGCATTTT.

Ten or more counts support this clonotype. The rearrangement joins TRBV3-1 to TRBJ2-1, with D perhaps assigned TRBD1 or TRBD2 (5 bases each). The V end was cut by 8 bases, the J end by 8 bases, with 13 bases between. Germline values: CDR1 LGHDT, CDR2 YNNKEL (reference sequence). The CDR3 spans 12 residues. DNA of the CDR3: TGTGCCAGCCGGGGCGGAGGCGATGAGCAGTTCTTC. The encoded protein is CASRGGGDEQFF.

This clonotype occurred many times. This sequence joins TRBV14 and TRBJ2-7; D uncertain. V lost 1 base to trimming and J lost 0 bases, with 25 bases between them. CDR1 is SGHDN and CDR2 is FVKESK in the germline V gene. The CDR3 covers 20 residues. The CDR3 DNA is TGTGCCAGCAGCCAAGGACGGCGAATACCCCTTACCTTCAGCTCCTACGAGCAGTACTTC. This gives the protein CASSQGRRIPLTFSSYEQYF. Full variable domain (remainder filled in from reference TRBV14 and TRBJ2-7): EAGVTQFPSHSVIEKGQTVTLRCDPISGHDNLYWYRRVMGKEIKFLLHFVKESKQDESGMPNNRFLAERTGGTYSTLKVQPAELEDSGVYFCASSQGRRIPLTFSSYEQYFGPGTRLTVT.

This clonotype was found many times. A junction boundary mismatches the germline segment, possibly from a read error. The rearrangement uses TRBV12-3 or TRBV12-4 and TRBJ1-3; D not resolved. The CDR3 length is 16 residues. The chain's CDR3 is CASSLDGPYSGNTIYF. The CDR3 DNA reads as TGTGCCAGCAGCTTAGACGGTCCGTACTCTGGAAACACCATATATTTT.

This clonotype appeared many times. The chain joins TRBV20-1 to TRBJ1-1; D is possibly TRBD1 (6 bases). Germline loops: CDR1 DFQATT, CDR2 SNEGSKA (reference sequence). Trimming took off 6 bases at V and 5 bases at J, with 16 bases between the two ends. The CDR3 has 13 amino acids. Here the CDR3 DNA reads TGCAGTGCCGAAGGGCAGGGGAGGACTGAAGCTTTCTTT. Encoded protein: CSAEGQGRTEAFF.

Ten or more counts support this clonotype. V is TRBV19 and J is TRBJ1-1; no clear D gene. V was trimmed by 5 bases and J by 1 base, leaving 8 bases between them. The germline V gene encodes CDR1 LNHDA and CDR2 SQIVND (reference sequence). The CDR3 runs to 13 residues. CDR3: CASSVQTNTEAFF. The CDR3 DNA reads TGTGCCAGTAGTGTTCAGACGAACACTGAAGCTTTCTTT.

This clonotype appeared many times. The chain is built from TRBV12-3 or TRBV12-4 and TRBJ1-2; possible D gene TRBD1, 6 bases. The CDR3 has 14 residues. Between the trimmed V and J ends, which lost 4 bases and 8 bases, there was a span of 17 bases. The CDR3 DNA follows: TGTGCCAGCAGTTCCCACGACAGGCTTGGAGGCTACACCTTC. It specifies CASSSHDRLGGYTF.

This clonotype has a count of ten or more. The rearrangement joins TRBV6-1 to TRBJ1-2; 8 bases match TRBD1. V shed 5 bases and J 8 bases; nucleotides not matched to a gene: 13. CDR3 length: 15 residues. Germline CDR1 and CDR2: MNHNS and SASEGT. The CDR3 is CASSTAYGQGWGYTF. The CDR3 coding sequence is TGTGCCAGCAGTACCGCCTATGGACAGGGTTGGGGCTACACCTTC.

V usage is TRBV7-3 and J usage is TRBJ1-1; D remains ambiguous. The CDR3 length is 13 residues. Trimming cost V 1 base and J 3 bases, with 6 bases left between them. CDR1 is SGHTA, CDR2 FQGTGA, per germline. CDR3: CASSLRWDTEAFF. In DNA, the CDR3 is TGTGCCAGCAGCTTAAGGTGGGACACTGAAGCTTTCTTT.

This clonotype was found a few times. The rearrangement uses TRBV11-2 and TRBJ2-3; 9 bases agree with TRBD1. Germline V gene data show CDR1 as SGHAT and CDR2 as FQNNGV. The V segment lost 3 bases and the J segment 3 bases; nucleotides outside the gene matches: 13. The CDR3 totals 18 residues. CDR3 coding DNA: TGTGCCAGCAGCTTCACAGGGGGCGGTTCATCTGTGACAGATACGCAGTATTTT. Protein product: CASSFTGGGSSVTDTQYF.

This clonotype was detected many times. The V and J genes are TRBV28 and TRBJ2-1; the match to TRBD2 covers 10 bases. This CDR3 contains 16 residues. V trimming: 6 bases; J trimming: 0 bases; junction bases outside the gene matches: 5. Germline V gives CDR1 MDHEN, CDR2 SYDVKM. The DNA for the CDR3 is TGTGCCAGCAGCTTAGCGGGGGGTCGCTCCTACAATGAGCAGTTCTTC. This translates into CASSLAGGRSYNEQFF.

The CDR3 loop reads CATLQAGGTEAFF. CDR3 in DNA: TGTGCCACCCTACAGGCGGGGGGCACTGAAGCTTTCTTT. The chain has TRBV19 and TRBJ1-1; maybe TRBD1 (5 bases). This CDR3 is 13 amino acids long. Germline V gene lookup returns CDR1 LNHDA and CDR2 SQIVND (reference sequence). V shed 10 bases and J shed 4 bases, with 16 bases lying between them.

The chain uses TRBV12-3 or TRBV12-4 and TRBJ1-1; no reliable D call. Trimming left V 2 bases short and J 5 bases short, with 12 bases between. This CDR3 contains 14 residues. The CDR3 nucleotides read TGTGCCAGCAGTTTAAGCGGGCATCAAACTGAAGCTTTCTTT. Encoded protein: CASSLSGHQTEAFF.